This T cell receptor (beta chain) appears in the sequencing data of a study of blood T cell repertoires in COVID-19. How the authors handled the data: By means of reference gene primer amplification, nucleated cell counts were estimated. Here immunoSEQ multiplex PCR was the method, and the copy in TCRdb shows in-frame clones only, minus some. Clonal size and the V and J genes are those of that table, whereas D and trimming came from the DNA. The sample has about 300,000 clones; roughly 85% are singletons. The CDR3 is 14 amino acids. V lost 5 bases to trimming and J lost 2 bases; unmatched junction nucleotides: 1. CDR1 and CDR2 from the germline V gene are WSHSY and SAAADI. This clone was seen a few times.

Sequencing was carried out using peripheral blood. This chain connects TRBV10-2 to TRBJ2-5; 11 bases match TRBD2. The receptor comes from a human donor in a cohort sampled during active COVID-19. The CDR3 sequence: CASSRLAGQETQYF. CDR3 DNA sequence: TGCGCCAGCAGTCGACTAGCGGGGCAAGAGACCCAGTACTTC.